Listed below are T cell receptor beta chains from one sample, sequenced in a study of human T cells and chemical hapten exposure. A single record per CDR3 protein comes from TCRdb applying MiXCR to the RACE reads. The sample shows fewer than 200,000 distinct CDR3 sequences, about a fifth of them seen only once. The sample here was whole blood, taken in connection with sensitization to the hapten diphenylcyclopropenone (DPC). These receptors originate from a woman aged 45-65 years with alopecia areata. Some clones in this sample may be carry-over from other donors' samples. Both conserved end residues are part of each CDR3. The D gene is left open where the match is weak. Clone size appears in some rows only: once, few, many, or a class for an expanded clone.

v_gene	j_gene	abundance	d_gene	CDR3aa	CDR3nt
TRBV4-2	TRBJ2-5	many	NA	CASSQGDQETQYF	TGTGCCAGCAGCCAAGGAGACCAAGAGACCCAGTACTTC
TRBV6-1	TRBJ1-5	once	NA	CASKEGGQPQHF	TGTGCCAGCAAGGAGGGGGGTCAGCCCCAGCATTTT
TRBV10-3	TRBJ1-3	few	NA	CAISESLVGNLRNTIYF	TGTGCCATCAGTGAGTCGCTCGTCGGCAATTTGAGAAACACCATATATTTT
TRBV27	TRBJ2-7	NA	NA	CASSPIRADHSYEQYF	TGTGCCAGCAGCCCTATTAGGGCTGACCATTCCTACGAGCAGTACTTC
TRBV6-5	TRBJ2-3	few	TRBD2	CASSDPGLAGGMDTQYF	TGTGCCAGCAGTGACCCGGGACTAGCGGGAGGGATGGATACGCAGTATTTT
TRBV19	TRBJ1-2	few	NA	CASMRRANYGYTF	TGTGCCAGTATGCGCCGAGCGAACTATGGCTACACCTTC
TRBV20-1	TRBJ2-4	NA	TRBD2	CSARGEGGLAGSLKNIQYF	TGCAGTGCTAGAGGGGAGGGGGGACTAGCGGGTTCCCTCAAAAACATTCAGTACTTC
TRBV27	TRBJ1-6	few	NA	CASGLHRDNSPLHF	TGTGCCAGCGGATTGCACAGGGACAATTCACCCCTCCACTTT
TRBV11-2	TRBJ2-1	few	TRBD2	CASSLLAGGTYNEQFF	TGTGCCAGCAGCTTATTAGCGGGAGGAACCTACAATGAGCAGTTCTTC
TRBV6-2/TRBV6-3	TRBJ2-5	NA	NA	CASSSLAGWQETQYF	TGTGCCAGCAGTTCGCTGGCGGGATGGCAAGAGACCCAGTACTTC